This TCR beta chain is from a study of blood T cell repertoires in COVID-19. The wider study: Some COVID-19 samples were acute and others convalescent; all came from the United States, Italy and Spain. The cDNA or gDNA used as material had been derived from T cells, B-cell-depleted T cells, or PBMCs.

Looked up from germline, CDR1 is SGHKS and CDR2 is YYEKEE (reference sequence). The CDR3 covers 14 residues. Sequencing was performed with immunoSEQ multiplex PCR; in TCRdb, only in-frame clones are kept and a portion is missing. The sample lists around 470,000 clones, approximately 89% occurring once. Concerning this clone: One end of the junction does not line up with germline, which may come from a read error.

The V gene is TRBV5-5, the J gene TRBJ2-2, with D possibly matching TRBD1 (5 bases). Material: peripheral blood. The origin of this receptor is a man between 18 and 35 years old with COVID-19, enrolled during active disease. The CDR3 reads CVSSFGQGVGELFF. As DNA, the CDR3 is TGTGTCAGCAGCTTTGGCCAGGGCGTCGGGGAGCTGTTTTTT.